This entry lists 9 T cell receptor beta chains sequenced from one sample in a study of vaccination effects on CD4 cells after COVID-19. When around ten days of culture had elapsed, CD4+ T cells were isolated. Participants got two doses of BNT162b2 or mRNA-1273 vaccine. No cognate antigen is known for these TCRs. Some clones are missing from TCRdb's copy, which holds only in-frame ones; the method was immunoSEQ multiplex PCR. The sample lists some 10,000 clones, roughly 80% occurring once. This specimen was CD4+ T cells from PBMCs cultured without peptide, taken after COVID-19 vaccination. Source of these receptors: a human donor who received a COVID-19 vaccine.

The chain combines TRBV6-5 with TRBJ2-7, with unresolved D. Germline V gene data show CDR1 as MNHEY and CDR2 as SVGAGI. This CDR3 is 14 amino acids long. V lost 6 bases to trimming and J lost 5 bases, with 17 bases between them. The DNA of the CDR3 is TGTGCCAGCAGCTCGCTCGGTCGGGTAGACGAGCAGTACTTC. Encoded protein: CASSSLGRVDEQYF.

J is TRBJ2-3 and V is TRBV9; D is undetermined. The CDR3 spans 12 residues. V was cut by 4 bases and J by 6 bases, with 9 bases left in between. Germline values: CDR1 SGDLS, CDR2 YYNGEE. The CDR3 region has the DNA TGTGCCAGCAGCCCCTACGGGGATACGCAGTATTTT. Its translation is CASSPYGDTQYF.

A few counts support this clone. The chain has TRBV5-4 and TRBJ1-1; 7 bases agree with TRBD1. Germline trimming cut 7 bases from V and 0 bases from J; bases unmatched to any gene: 3. The V gene's germline CDR1 is SGHNT and CDR2 YYREEE (reference sequence). This CDR3 comprises 13 residues. CDR3: CASGTELNTEAFF. The CDR3 region has the DNA TGTGCCAGCGGGACAGAACTGAACACTGAAGCTTTCTTT.

The chain uses TRBV10-3 and TRBJ2-7, with 11 bases fitting TRBD2. Per the germline V gene, CDR1 is ENHRY and CDR2 is SYGVKD. The CDR3 is 14 amino acids. V lost 6 bases, J lost 2 bases, and 3 bases stayed unmatched. The DNA of the CDR3 is TGTGCCATCAGGCATAGCGGGGGGGCCTACGAGCAGTACTTC. Translation gives CAIRHSGGAYEQYF.

This clone has just one count. The chain couples TRBV5-1 to TRBJ1-1; D gene unclear. Germline lookup yields CDR1 SGHRS and CDR2 YFSETQ. This CDR3 spans 16 amino acids. V lost 1 base, J lost 2 bases, and 15 bases lay in between. CDR3 bases: TGCGCCAGCAGCTTGTACAGCTCCCCTATCAACACTGAAGCTTTCTTT. This sequence encodes CASSLYSSPINTEAFF.

The V gene is TRBV20-1, the J gene TRBJ2-1; 7 nucleotides agree with TRBD2. CDR3 length: 14 amino acids. After removal of 3 bases from V and 0 bases from J, the junction contained 2 bases not matched to a gene. Germline CDR1 and CDR2: DFQATT and SNEGSKA (reference sequence). The CDR3 nucleotides read TGCAGTGCTAGTCGGGACTACTCCTACAATGAGCAGTTCTTC. Residues: CSASRDYSYNEQFF.

The chain combines TRBV19 with TRBJ2-7; D might be TRBD1 (5 bases). CDR3 size: 14 residues. CDR1 is LNHDA and CDR2 is SQIVND in the germline V gene (reference sequence). Trimming left V 2 bases short and J 2 bases short, with 10 bases between. CDR3 loop: CASSITQGPYEQYF. CDR3 nucleotides: TGTGCCAGTAGTATAACCCAGGGCCCCTACGAGCAGTACTTC.

There are a few counts of this clone. The chain is built from TRBV6-5 and TRBJ1-2, with 7 bases aligning to TRBD1. The CDR3 has 13 residues. Germline V gene lookup returns CDR1 MNHEY and CDR2 SVGAGI. The ends lost 5 bases at V and 7 bases at J; junction bases unmatched: 7. The DNA of the CDR3 is TGTGCCAGCAGTAACAGGGGTGCGGGTGGCTACACCTTC. It codes for CASSNRGAGGYTF.

Here the CDR3 reads CASSPGWGRGYEQYF. As DNA, the CDR3 is TGTGCCAGCAGCCCCGGGTGGGGTCGGGGCTACGAGCAGTACTTC. This chain uses TRBV7-9 with TRBJ2-7; the D gene is possibly TRBD2 (5 bases). V was shortened by 5 bases and J by 3 bases, with 17 bases between the two germline ends. CDR3 length equals 15 residues. Germline lookup yields CDR1 SEHNR and CDR2 FQNEAQ (reference sequence).